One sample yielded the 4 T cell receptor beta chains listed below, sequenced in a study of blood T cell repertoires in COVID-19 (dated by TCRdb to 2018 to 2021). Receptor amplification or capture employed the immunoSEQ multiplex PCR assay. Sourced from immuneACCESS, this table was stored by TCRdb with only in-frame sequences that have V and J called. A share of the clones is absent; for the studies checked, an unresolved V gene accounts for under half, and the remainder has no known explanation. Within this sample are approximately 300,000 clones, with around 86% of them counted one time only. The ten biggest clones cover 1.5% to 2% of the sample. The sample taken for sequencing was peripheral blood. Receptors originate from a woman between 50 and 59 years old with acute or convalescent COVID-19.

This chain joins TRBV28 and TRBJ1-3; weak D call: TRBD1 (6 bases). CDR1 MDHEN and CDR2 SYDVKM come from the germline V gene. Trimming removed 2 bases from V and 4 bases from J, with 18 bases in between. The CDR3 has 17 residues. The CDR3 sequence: CASSLPQNRVYGNTIYF. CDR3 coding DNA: TGTGCCAGCAGTTTACCCCAAAACAGGGTATACGGAAACACCATATATTTT.

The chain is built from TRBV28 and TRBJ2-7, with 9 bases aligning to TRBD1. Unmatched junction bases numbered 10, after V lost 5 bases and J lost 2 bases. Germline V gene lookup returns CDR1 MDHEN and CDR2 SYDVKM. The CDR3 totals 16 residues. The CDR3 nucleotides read TGTGCCAGCAGTCCCACAGGGGGCAATACCCCCTACGAGCAGTACTTC. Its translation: CASSPTGGNTPYEQYF. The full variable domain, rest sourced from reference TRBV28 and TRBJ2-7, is DVKVTQSSRYLVKRTGEKVFLECVQDMDHENMFWYRQDPGLGLRLIYFSYDVKMKEKGDIPEGYSVSREKKERFSLILESASTNQTSMYLCASSPTGGNTPYEQYFGPGTRLTVT.

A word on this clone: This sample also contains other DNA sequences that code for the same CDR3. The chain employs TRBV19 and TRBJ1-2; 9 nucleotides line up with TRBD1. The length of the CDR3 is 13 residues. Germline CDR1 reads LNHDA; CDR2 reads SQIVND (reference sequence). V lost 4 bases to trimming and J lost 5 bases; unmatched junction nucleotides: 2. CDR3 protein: CASSTGTGYGYTF. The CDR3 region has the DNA TGTGCCAGTAGTACCGGGACAGGGTATGGCTACACCTTC. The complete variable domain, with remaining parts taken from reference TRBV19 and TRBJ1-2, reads DGGITQSPKYLFRKEGQNVTLSCEQNLNHDAMYWYRQDPGQGLRLIYYSQIVNDFQKGDIAEGYSVSREKKESFPLTVTSAQKNPTAFYLCASSTGTGYGYTFGSGTRLTVV.

DNA for the CDR3: TGTGCCATCAGTGAGGCAGGGCAGCATTCACCCCTCCACTTT. Its protein is CAISEAGQHSPLHF. The V and J genes are TRBV10-3 and TRBJ1-6; perhaps TRBD1 as D (5 bases). Trimming pared 2 bases from V and 8 bases from J, leaving 10 bases between. This CDR3 spans 14 amino acids. The germline V gene encodes CDR1 ENHRY and CDR2 SYGVKD.